The rows below give T cell receptor beta chains drawn from one sample of a study of beta chain features in type 1 diabetes. Generated by immunoSEQ multiplex PCR, the TCRdb table keeps only in-frame clones and is missing some. The repertoire includes some 410,000 clones, approximately 10% of them detected once, and 0.035% to 0.05% sits in the top ten. Sequences were obtained from naive CD4+ T cells from blood. The receptors shown here come from a woman aged 18-29 years in good health. Each CDR3 is given without its conserved first and last residue. Fields, in order: clone size, V gene, J gene, CDR3 protein. Clone size is shown for a subset of rows, as once, few, many or a class of expanded clone.

>few|TRBV9|TRBJ2-2
ASSVSTGANTGELF
>few|TRBV19|TRBJ1-2
ASSSVSNAYGYT
>few|TRBV7-2|TRBJ2-5
ASSLGVKTQY
>-|TRBV2|TRBJ1-5
ASIAGNSNQPQH
>few|TRBV4-3|TRBJ2-5
ASSATGDRETQY
>few|TRBV4-3|TRBJ2-5
ASSQDWALMETQY
>few|TRBV28|TRBJ2-3
ASGIGWAGRPDTQY
>-|TRBV30|TRBJ1-5
AWSSGVNQPQH
>-|TRBV7-2|TRBJ2-1
ASSFGDGLDEQF
>-|TRBV4-2|TRBJ2-4
ASSQDPRAIQY
>few|TRBV29-1|TRBJ1-1
SPRWGGEAF
>-|TRBV7-2|TRBJ2-5
ASSPRSETETQY
>few|TRBV21-1|TRBJ2-7
ASSKGRLYLYEQY
>-|TRBV20-1|TRBJ1-2
SARDFPSYT
>-|TRBV4-2|TRBJ1-1
ASSQDGVNTEAF
>many|TRBV29-1|TRBJ2-1
SVVLAYVVYEQF
>few|TRBV4-1|TRBJ1-1
ASSQGNGQGALAF
>-|TRBV7-3|TRBJ2-1
ASSPKRDSYNEQF
>-|TRBV6-6|TRBJ1-3
ASSYRAGDGNTIY
>-|TRBV14|TRBJ2-5
ASSRAGWETQY
>-|TRBV27|TRBJ1-6
ASSLFGVGNSPLH
>few|TRBV30|TRBJ1-5
AWGQSNQPQH
>-|TRBV2|TRBJ1-2
ASSVQGPVGYT